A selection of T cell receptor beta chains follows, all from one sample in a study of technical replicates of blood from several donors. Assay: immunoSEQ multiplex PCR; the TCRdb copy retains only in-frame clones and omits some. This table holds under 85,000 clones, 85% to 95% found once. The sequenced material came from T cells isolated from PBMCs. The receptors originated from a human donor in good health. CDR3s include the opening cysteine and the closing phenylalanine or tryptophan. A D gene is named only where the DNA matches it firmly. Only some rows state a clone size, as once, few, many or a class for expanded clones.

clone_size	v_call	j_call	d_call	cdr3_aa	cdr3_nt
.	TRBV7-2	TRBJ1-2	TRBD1	CASSTGQGVYGYTF	TGTGCCAGCAGCACCGGACAGGGCGTCTATGGCTACACCTTC
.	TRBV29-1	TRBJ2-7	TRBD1	CSVDGGQSYEQYF	TGCAGCGTTGATGGGGGACAGAGCTACGAGCAGTACTTC
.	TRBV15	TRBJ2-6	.	CATSRGEPSGANVLTF	TGTGCCACCAGCAGAGGCGAACCCTCTGGGGCCAACGTCCTGACTTTC
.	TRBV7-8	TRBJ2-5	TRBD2	CASSFTSGGETQYF	TGTGCCAGCAGCTTCACTAGCGGGGGAGAGACCCAGTACTTC
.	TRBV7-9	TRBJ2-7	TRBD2	CASSLLAGNYEQYF	TGTGCCAGCAGCTTACTAGCGGGGAACTACGAGCAGTACTTC
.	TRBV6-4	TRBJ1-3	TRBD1	CASSDRDSSGNTIYF	TGTGCCAGCAGTGACCGGGACAGCTCTGGAAACACCATATATTTT
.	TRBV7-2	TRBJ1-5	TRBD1	CASSRGQGPFWPQHF	TGTGCCAGCAGCCGCGGACAGGGCCCTTTTTGGCCCCAGCATTTT
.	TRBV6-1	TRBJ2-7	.	CASSRAEQYF	TGTGCCAGCAGCCGAGCCGAGCAGTACTTC
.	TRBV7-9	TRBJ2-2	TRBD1	CASSLGPGQGVESGELFF	TGTGCCAGCAGCTTAGGCCCGGGACAGGGGGTTGAATCCGGGGAGCTGTTTTTT
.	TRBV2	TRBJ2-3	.	CASSGGLTDTQYF	TGTGCCAGCAGCGGGGGGCTCACAGATACGCAGTATTTT
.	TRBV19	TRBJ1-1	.	CASSIGQPNTEAFF	TGTGCCAGTAGTATCGGACAGCCGAACACTGAAGCTTTCTTT
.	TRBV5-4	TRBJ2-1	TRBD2	CASSSIAGGGNEQFF	TGTGCCAGCAGCTCCATAGCGGGAGGGGGGAATGAGCAGTTCTTC
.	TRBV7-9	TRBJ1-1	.	CASSQRENTEAFF	TGTGCCAGCAGCCAGAGGGAGAACACTGAAGCTTTCTTT
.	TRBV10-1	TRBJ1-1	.	CASSPGLNTEAFF	TGCGCCAGCAGCCCGGGGTTGAATACTGAAGCTTTCTTT
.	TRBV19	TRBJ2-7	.	CASRTAGRGSSYEQYF	TGTGCCAGTAGGACCGCCGGGCGGGGCTCCTCCTACGAGCAGTACTTC
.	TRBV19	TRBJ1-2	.	CASSPPNGESF	TGTGCCAGTAGTCCCCCTAACGGGGAGTCCTTC
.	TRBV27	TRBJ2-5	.	CASSLRVGGVGPQETQYF	TGTGCCAGCAGTTTGAGGGTTGGGGGCGTGGGTCCCCAAGAGACCCAGTACTTC
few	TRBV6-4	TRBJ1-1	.	CASSVTAYTEAFF	TGTGCCAGCAGTGTTACAGCTTACACTGAAGCTTTCTTT
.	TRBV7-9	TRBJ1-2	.	CASSPEGLAAINYGYTF	TGTGCCAGCAGCCCCGAAGGTTTAGCAGCGATTAACTATGGCTACACCTTC
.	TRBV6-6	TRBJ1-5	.	CASSRTGNQPQHF	TGTGCCAGCAGTCGGACGGGGAATCAGCCCCAGCATTTT
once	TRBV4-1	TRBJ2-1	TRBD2	CASNSLAGSNEQFF	TGCGCCAGCAACTCGTTAGCGGGATCAAATGAGCAGTTCTTC
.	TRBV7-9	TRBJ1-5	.	CASSLGGDRRLNQPQHF	TGTGCCAGCAGCTTAGGGGGAGACAGGAGATTAAATCAGCCCCAGCATTTT
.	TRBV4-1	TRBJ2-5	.	CASSLSRGSLDGGRGKLETQYF	TGCGCCAGCAGCTTAAGTAGGGGGTCATTGGACGGCGGGAGAGGGAAGTTGGAGACCCAGTACTTC
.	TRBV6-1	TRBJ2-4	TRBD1	CASSAGQDNIQYF	TGTGCCAGCAGTGCCGGACAGGACAACATTCAGTACTTC
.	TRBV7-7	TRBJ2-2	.	CASSLSIITGNTGELFF	TGTGCCAGCAGTTTAAGCATAATAACGGGAAACACCGGGGAGCTGTTTTTT
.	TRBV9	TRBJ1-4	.	CASSVAIGYLNEKLFF	TGTGCCAGCAGCGTAGCTATCGGGTACCTGAATGAAAAACTGTTTTTT
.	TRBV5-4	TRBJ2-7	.	CASSRGGYSYEQYF	TGTGCCAGCTCTAGGGGCGGTTACTCCTACGAGCAGTACTTC